The source of this T cell receptor (beta chain) is a study of CD8+ T cells in alopecia areata. As the sequencing template, cDNA was produced by extracting RNA and reverse transcribing it. Profiling relied on immunoSEQ multiplex PCR, and the TCRdb table lists in-frame clones only, not all of them. Here the sample spans about 140,000 clones, 51% being singletons. The sample here was CD4+ T cells sorted from blood, taken at week 0. The sequence came from a human donor with alopecia areata.

CDR3 residues: CASSLGITGVGGELFF. The CDR3, as DNA: TGTGCCAGCAGTTTAGGGATCACAGGGGTTGGCGGGGAGCTGTTTTTT. J is TRBJ2-2 and V is TRBV6-5, with TRBD1 matching over 7 bases. Germline V CDR1 and CDR2: MNHEY, SVGAGI. Trimming removed 4 bases from V and 7 bases from J; junction bases left unmatched: 12. The CDR3 totals 16 residues.